One sample yielded the 25 T cell receptor beta chains listed below, sequenced in a study of CD8+ T cells in alopecia areata. As the sequencing template, cDNA was produced by extracting RNA and reverse transcribing it. Profiled with immunoSEQ multiplex PCR; TCRdb holds only in-frame clones, not every one. The sample includes 120,000 to 150,000 clones, 40% to 50% of them seen just once. Sequencing used CD4+ T cells sorted from blood. All receptors come from a human donor with alopecia areata.

Concerning this clone: At the DNA level, this CDR3 is encoded by other sequences in the same sample as well. The rearrangement uses TRBV2 and TRBJ2-1; no clear D. Germline assignment: CDR1 SNHLY and CDR2 FYNNEI. Trimming took 6 bases from V and 3 from J, leaving 3 bases between them. The CDR3 length is 11 residues. The CDR3 region has the DNA TGTGCCAGCAGCTACTACAATGAGCAGTTCTTC. Translating it yields CASSYYNEQFF.

The chain couples TRBV5-1 to TRBJ2-1, with D maybe TRBD2 (5 bases). The V gene's germline CDR1 is SGHRS and CDR2 YFSETQ. Trimming shortened V by 2 bases and J by 4 bases, and 13 bases separated the two germline ends. The CDR3 loop spans 15 amino acids. CDR3 loop: CASSFSETSYNEQFF. For the CDR3, the DNA is TGCGCCAGCAGCTTTAGCGAGACCTCATACAATGAGCAGTTCTTC.

The chain carries TRBV5-1 and TRBJ1-2; TRBD1 aligns across 7 bases. The CDR3 runs 15 residues. CDR1 and CDR2 from the germline V gene are SGHRS and YFSETQ. Germline trimming cut 2 bases from V and 1 base from J; bases unmatched to any gene: 5. The CDR3 region is CASSFLTGNNYGYTF. The CDR3 region has the DNA TGCGCCAGCAGCTTCCTGACAGGGAATAACTATGGCTACACCTTC.

This sequence joins TRBV20-1 and TRBJ2-3; D is unclear. CDR1 and CDR2 from the germline V gene are DFQATT and SNEGSKA (reference sequence). The length of the CDR3 is 11 residues. V lost 2 bases and J 8 bases, leaving 8 bases between the germline ends. The CDR3 region is CSARSTVTQYF. CDR3 DNA sequence: TGCAGTGCTAGATCTACTGTTACGCAGTATTTT.

The chain has TRBV5-6 and TRBJ2-7, with D uncertain. CDR1 and CDR2 from the germline V gene are SGHDT and YYEEEE. Trimming took 4 bases from V and 7 from J, leaving 15 bases between them. The CDR3 runs to 13 residues. The CDR3 spells CASSIFLVREQYF. The DNA for the CDR3 is TGTGCCAGCAGCATCTTCCTGGTTCGGGAGCAGTACTTC.

This clone occurred a few times. The V call is TRBV10-3, the J call TRBJ1-2; no clear D gene. CDR3 length: 13 residues. V lost 5 bases, J lost 0 bases, and 7 bases lay in between. Germline V gene sequence: CDR1 ENHRY, CDR2 SYGVKD. CDR3 amino acids: CAISPVTNYGYTF. The CDR3 bases are TGTGCCATCAGTCCGGTAACTAACTATGGCTACACCTTC.

The gene calls are TRBV29-1 and TRBJ1-1; 8 nucleotides agree with TRBD1. J lost 0 bases, V lost 6 bases, and 6 bases had no gene match. The germline CDR1 and CDR2 sequences are SQVTM and ANQGSEA. The CDR3 covers 14 residues. In nucleotides, the CDR3 is TGCAGCGTGGGAGAGGGACAGGTGAACACTGAAGCTTTCTTT. Translating it yields CSVGEGQVNTEAFF.

The chain links TRBV2 to TRBJ2-5; D gene unclear. The CDR3 runs 15 residues. Germline assignment: CDR1 SNHLY and CDR2 FYNNEI. V was clipped by 3 bases and J by 4 bases, with 15 bases between them. This CDR3 reads CASSEVYPGPETQYF. In nucleotides, the CDR3 is TGTGCCAGCAGTGAGGTTTACCCGGGCCCAGAGACCCAGTACTTC.

V is TRBV5-6 and J is TRBJ1-5; tentatively, D is TRBD1 (5 bases). Germline V gene lookup returns CDR1 SGHDT and CDR2 YYEEEE. The V end was cut by 3 bases, the J end by 7 bases, with 11 bases between. The CDR3 sequence is 13 residues long. The CDR3 is CASSWGPGQPQHF. CDR3 coding DNA: TGTGCCAGCAGCTGGGGCCCCGGGCAGCCCCAGCATTTT.

The rearrangement uses TRBV15 and TRBJ2-1; no firm D call. The CDR3 runs to 15 residues. Between the trimmed V and J ends, which lost 0 bases and 5 bases, there was a span of 11 bases. Germline CDR1 LNHNV, CDR2 YYDKDF (reference sequence). The chain's CDR3 is CATSRDRGLDNEQFF. CDR3 bases: TGTGCCACCAGCAGAGATCGAGGCCTAGACAATGAGCAGTTCTTC.

A single count supports this clone. The chain uses TRBV2 and TRBJ2-3; 7 bases map to TRBD2. There are 14 residues in the CDR3. Germline loops: CDR1 SNHLY, CDR2 FYNNEI. After removal of 6 bases from V and 2 bases from J, the junction contained 5 bases not matched to a gene. The CDR3 nucleotides read TGTGCCAGCAGGGGGAGGGGACCCACAGATACGCAGTATTTT. Translated: CASRGRGPTDTQYF. The full variable domain, completed using reference TRBV2 and TRBJ2-3, is EPEVTQTPSHQVTQMGQEVILRCVPISNHLYFYWYRQILGQKVEFLVSFYNNEISEKSEIFDDQFSVERPDGSNFTLKIRSTKLEDSAMYFCASRGRGPTDTQYFGPGTRLTVL.

This clone was detected only a few times. This chain joins TRBV7-2 and TRBJ2-3; D not resolved. Germline CDR1 is SGHTA and CDR2 is FQGNSA. Trimming took off 5 bases at V and 4 bases at J, with 10 bases between the two ends. The CDR3 runs 13 residues. CDR3 amino acids: CASSVIPPDTQYF. The CDR3 DNA sequence: TGTGCCAGCAGCGTGATCCCCCCAGATACGCAGTATTTT.

The chain has TRBV4-2 and TRBJ2-7, with 10 bases aligning to TRBD2. The germline V gene has CDR1 LGHNA and CDR2 YNFKEQ. The ends lost 0 bases at V and 3 bases at J; junction bases unmatched: 2. The CDR3 is made up of 15 amino acids. CDR3 nucleotide sequence: TGTGCCAGCAGCCAAGATCTAGCGGGAGTCTACGAGCAGTACTTC. Amino acid sequence: CASSQDLAGVYEQYF.

The gene calls are TRBV29-1 and TRBJ2-3; 10 bases match TRBD2. Trimming removed 7 bases from V and 3 bases from J; junction bases left unmatched: 4. The length of the CDR3 is 13 residues. From germline, CDR1 is SQVTM and CDR2 ANQGSEA. The CDR3: CSASSGSTDTQYF. CDR3 DNA: TGCAGCGCATCTAGCGGGAGTACAGATACGCAGTATTTT.

The genes are TRBV29-1 and TRBJ2-1; 9 bases align to TRBD2. The CDR3 loop spans 16 amino acids. J lost 10 bases, V lost 4 bases, and 17 bases had no gene match. CDR1 and CDR2 (germline): SQVTM, ANQGSEA. CDR3 bases: TGCAGCGTTGTACCCAGACTAGCGGAGGTTAGGGGAGAGCAGTTCTTC. Amino acids: CSVVPRLAEVRGEQFF.

This clone occurred once. This chain joins TRBV4-1 and TRBJ1-2; no firm D call. Trimming left V 2 bases short and J 6 bases short, with 16 bases between. Per the germline V gene, CDR1 is MGHRA and CDR2 is YSYEKL. The CDR3 sequence is 15 residues long. CDR3 in DNA: TGCGCCAGCAGCCAACCCTCCCAGCCGAGAGATGGCTACACCTTC. It codes for CASSQPSQPRDGYTF.

The chain employs TRBV5-1 and TRBJ2-3; 7 bases match TRBD2. V was clipped by 3 bases and J by 0 bases; unmatched bases: 10. Per the germline V gene, CDR1 is SGHRS and CDR2 is YFSETQ. The CDR3 runs 17 residues. The CDR3 here is CASSSLGGVGSTDTQYF. The CDR3 DNA sequence: TGCGCCAGCAGCTCGCTGGGAGGGGTCGGGAGCACAGATACGCAGTATTTT.

The sample holds a few counts of this clone. The V gene is TRBV5-1, the J gene TRBJ2-1; D not certain. The ends were cut back, 8 bases at V and 11 bases at J, with 14 bases in the middle. The V gene's germline CDR1 is SGHRS and CDR2 YFSETQ. The CDR3 runs to 11 residues. The CDR3, as DNA: TGCGCCAGACTTCGGGTGGGTAAGCAGTTCTTC. This codes for CARLRVGKQFF.

This chain joins TRBV4-1 and TRBJ1-2; no clear D. The CDR3 covers 16 residues. Germline CDR1 is MGHRA and CDR2 is YSYEKL. V was trimmed by 1 base and J by 1 base, leaving 13 bases between them. CDR3 residues: CASSQGPPVFNYGYTF. CDR3 in DNA: TGCGCCAGCAGCCAAGGCCCTCCAGTCTTTAACTATGGCTACACCTTC.

This clone was counted between two and nine times. The V gene is TRBV2, the J gene TRBJ2-1, with 14 bases lining up with TRBD2. CDR1 and CDR2 (germline): SNHLY, FYNNEI. The CDR3 runs to 17 residues. The trim removed 6 bases at V and 9 bases at J, leaving 13 bases unmatched. The CDR3 spells CASRRLAGGISLGEQFF. The CDR3 DNA reads TGTGCCAGCAGAAGACTAGCGGGAGGGATTTCATTGGGTGAGCAGTTCTTC.

The DNA of the CDR3 is TGTGCCTGGAGTGTGGCAGGAAGGGGAGAAAAACTGTTTTTT. Amino acid sequence: CAWSVAGRGEKLFF. The chain is built from TRBV30 and TRBJ1-4, with D possibly TRBD1 on 5 matching bases. V dropped 0 bases and J dropped 8 bases, with 13 bases sitting between them. CDR3 length equals 14 residues. Looked up from germline, CDR1 is GTSNPN and CDR2 is SVGIG (reference sequence).

The chain has TRBV2 and TRBJ2-2; the D call may be TRBD1 or TRBD2 (6 bases each). V was pared by 3 bases and J by 7 bases, with 12 bases between. CDR1 SNHLY and CDR2 FYNNEI come from the germline V gene. There are 14 residues in the CDR3. The CDR3 DNA reads as TGTGCCAGCAGTGACTGGGGGGCTGGCGGGGAGCTGTTTTTT. Protein product: CASSDWGAGGELFF.

The table lists this clone with a few counts. This chain uses TRBV9 with TRBJ2-3; no clear D. The germline V and J ends were trimmed by 0 bases and 1 base, with 0 bases remaining between them. The CDR3 runs to 12 residues. CDR1 is SGDLS, CDR2 YYNGEE, per germline. The DNA for the CDR3 is TGTGCCAGCAGCGTAGGCACAGATACGCAGTATTTT. Protein sequence: CASSVGTDTQYF. Combining the CDR3 with reference TRBV9 and TRBJ2-3 gives the whole variable domain DSGVTQTPKHLITATGQRVTLRCSPRSGDLSVYWYQQSLDQGLQFLIQYYNGEERAKGNILERFSAQQFPDLHSELNLSSLELGDSALYFCASSVGTDTQYFGPGTRLTVL.

J is TRBJ2-7 and V is TRBV29-1, with 9 positions matching TRBD2. The CDR3 extends over 15 amino acids. The V gene's germline CDR1 is SQVTM and CDR2 ANQGSEA. V shed 4 bases and J 7 bases; nucleotides not matched to a gene: 14. CDR3 DNA: TGCAGCGTTGCAAGGGGGCCTAGCGGGAAGGAAGAGCAGTACTTC. It translates to CSVARGPSGKEEQYF.

This clone was seen a handful of times. The V and J genes are TRBV5-4 and TRBJ2-2; D remains ambiguous. The V end was cut by 4 bases, the J end by 1 base, with 14 bases between. The length of the CDR3 is 16 residues. Germline V gene lookup returns CDR1 SGHNT and CDR2 YYREEE (reference sequence). The CDR3, as DNA: TGTGCCAGCAGCCTCCCCCCAACCGGGAACACCGGGGAGCTGTTTTTT. The encoded protein is CASSLPPTGNTGELFF.